The following is a TCR beta chain sequence with its context. The target antigen is unknown. The data originate from a study of shared clonotypes between healthy human individuals. Overall study results and limits: It was the non-shared clonotypes that had lower generation probabilities than clonotypes shared by all four donors.

CDR1 is MNHEY and CDR2 is SVGAGI in the germline V gene. The CDR3 length is 13 residues. V dropped 4 bases and J dropped 4; count of bases not matched to a gene: 4. Data came from immunoSEQ multiplex PCR; TCRdb stores just in-frame clones and leaves some out. Of about 79,000 clones detected, 60% to 80% appear once; the ten largest clones hold approximately 56%. Sample: memory CD8+ T cells sorted from blood. Subset described: CD45RO+ cells pooled with CCR7-negative TemRA cells. The V call is TRBV6-5, the J call TRBJ2-7; 7 bases agree with TRBD1. This sequence was found in a man aged 25-45 years in good health. The chain's CDR3 is CASSWLTGYEQYF. The CDR3 DNA reads as TGTGCCAGCAGTTGGTTGACAGGGTACGAGCAGTACTTC.